The present TCR beta chain was sequenced within a study of T cell responses to AZD1222 COVID-19 vaccine. Study results and limitations: After the peak T cell response, and only then, were repertoires sampled. Reports say nearly half of spike-specific TCRs go after unmutated variant regions. Seropositive AZD1222 recipients at baseline numbered only 6 or 7.

Produced via immunoSEQ multiplex PCR; TCRdb's table is partial and in-frame only. The sample includes about 160,000 clones, under 95% of them seen just once. Of note for this clone: Its specificity is unknown.

Trimming took 2 bases from V and 5 from J; bases not matched to a gene: 6. Germline loops: CDR1 ENHRY, CDR2 SYGVKD. There are 15 residues in the CDR3. The sequencing here drew on peripheral blood, taken on day 0 of MenACWY control vaccination. The clonotype comes from an adult in good health. The chain joins TRBV10-3 to TRBJ2-5; 9 nucleotides match TRBD2. The chain's CDR3 is CAISEGAGGGETQYF. The CDR3 coding sequence is TGTGCCATCAGTGAGGGAGCGGGAGGAGGGGAGACCCAGTACTTC.